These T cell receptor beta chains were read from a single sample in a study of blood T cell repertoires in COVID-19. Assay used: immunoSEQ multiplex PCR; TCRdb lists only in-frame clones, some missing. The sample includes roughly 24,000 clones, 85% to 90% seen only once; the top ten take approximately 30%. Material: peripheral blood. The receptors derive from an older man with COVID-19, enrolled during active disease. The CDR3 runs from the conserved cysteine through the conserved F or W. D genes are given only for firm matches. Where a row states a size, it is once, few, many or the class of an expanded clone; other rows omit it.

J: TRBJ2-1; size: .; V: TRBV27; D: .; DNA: TGTGCCAGCAGTTTAGACATGTACAATGAGCAGTTCTTC; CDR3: CASSLDMYNEQFF
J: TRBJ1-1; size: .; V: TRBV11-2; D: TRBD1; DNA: TGTGCCAGCAGCTTAAGGGACAGGTTGAACACTGAAGCTTTCTTT; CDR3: CASSLRDRLNTEAFF
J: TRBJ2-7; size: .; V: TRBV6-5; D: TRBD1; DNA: TGTGCCAGCAGTTACGCGCCAGGGGGCCTCGAGCAGTACTTC; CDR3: CASSYAPGGLEQYF
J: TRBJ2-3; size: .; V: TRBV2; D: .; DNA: TGTGCCAGCAGTGCCCCGGGACTCCTGGAGAGCACAGATACGCAGTATTTT; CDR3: CASSAPGLLESTDTQYF
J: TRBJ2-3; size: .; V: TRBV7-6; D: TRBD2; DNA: TGTGCCAGCAGCTTGCTAGCGGGGGGTAGCACAGATACGCAGTATTTT; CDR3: CASSLLAGGSTDTQYF
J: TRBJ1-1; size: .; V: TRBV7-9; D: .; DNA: TGTGCCAGCAGCTGGGGACTCCTTGGGCCTATGAACACTGAAGCTTTCTTT; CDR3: CASSWGLLGPMNTEAFF
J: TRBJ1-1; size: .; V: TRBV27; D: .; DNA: TGTGCCAGCAGTTGGGGTAGCGAGAACACTGAAGCTTTCTTT; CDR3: CASSWGSENTEAFF
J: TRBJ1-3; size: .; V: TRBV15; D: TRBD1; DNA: TGTGCCACCAGCAGAGGTGACAGGGCGGCGGGAAACACCATATATTTT; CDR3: CATSRGDRAAGNTIYF
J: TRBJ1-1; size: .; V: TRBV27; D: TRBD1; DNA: TGTGCCAGCAGCTTACAGGGGGCGCGAACTGAAGCTTTCTTT; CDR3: CASSLQGARTEAFF
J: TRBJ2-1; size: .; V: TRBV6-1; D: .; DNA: TGTGCCAGCATTGATTTGGGGGCCGTCCTGGGGAATGAGCAGTTCTTC; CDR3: CASIDLGAVLGNEQFF
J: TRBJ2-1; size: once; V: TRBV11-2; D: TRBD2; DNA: TGTGCCAGCAGTCGGACTAGCGGTAGGAGCTCCTACAATGAGCAGTTCTTC; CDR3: CASSRTSGRSSYNEQFF
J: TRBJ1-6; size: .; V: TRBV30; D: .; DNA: TGTGCCTGGTCGACAGCCATCTCCTATAATTCACCCCTCCACTTT; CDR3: CAWSTAISYNSPLHF
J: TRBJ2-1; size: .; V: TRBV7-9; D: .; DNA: TGTGCCAGCAGCTTAGGACAGGGAGGCTACAATGAGCAGTTCTTC; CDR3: CASSLGQGGYNEQFF
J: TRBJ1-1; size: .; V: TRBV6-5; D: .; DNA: TGTGCCAGCAGTTCAAGGGCGGGAACTGAAGCTTTCTTT; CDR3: CASSSRAGTEAFF
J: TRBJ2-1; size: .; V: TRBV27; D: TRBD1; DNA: TGTGCCAGCAGTTTTGACAGGGGTAATGAGCAGTTCTTC; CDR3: CASSFDRGNEQFF